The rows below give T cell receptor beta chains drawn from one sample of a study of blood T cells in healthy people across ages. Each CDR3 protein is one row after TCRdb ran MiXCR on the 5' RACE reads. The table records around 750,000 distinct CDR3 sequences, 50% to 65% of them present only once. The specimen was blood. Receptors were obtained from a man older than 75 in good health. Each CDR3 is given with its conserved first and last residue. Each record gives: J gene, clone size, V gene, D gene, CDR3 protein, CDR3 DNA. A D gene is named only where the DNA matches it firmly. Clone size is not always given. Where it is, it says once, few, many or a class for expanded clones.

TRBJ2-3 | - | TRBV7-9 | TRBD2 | CASSLASGGRYAYF | TGTGCCAGCAGCTTAGCGTCGGGAGGCAGATACGCGTATTTT
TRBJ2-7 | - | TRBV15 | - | CATSRGGTHEQYF | TGTGCCACCAGCAGAGGTGGCACTCACGAGCAGTACTTC
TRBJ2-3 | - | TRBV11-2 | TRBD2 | CASSFRLAGHRYAYF | TGTGCCAGCAGCTTCAGACTAGCGGGACACAGATACGCGTATTTT
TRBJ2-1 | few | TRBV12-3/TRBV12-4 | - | CASSFQPSYNEQFF | TGTGCCAGCAGTTTTCAACCCTCCTACAATGAGCAGTTCTTC
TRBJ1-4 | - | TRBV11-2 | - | CASSGGARGEKLFF | TGTGCCAGCAGCGGGGGGGCGAGGGGTGAAAAACTGTTTTTT
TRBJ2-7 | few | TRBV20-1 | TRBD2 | CSARDTGTSLYEQYF | TGCAGTGCTAGAGATACGGGGACTAGTTTGTACGAGCAGTACTTC
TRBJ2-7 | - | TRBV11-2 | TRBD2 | CASSLAERGSGRPNEQYF | TGTGCCAGCAGCTTAGCCGAACGGGGGAGCGGGAGACCCAACGAGCAGTACTTC
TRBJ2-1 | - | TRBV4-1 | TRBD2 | CASSQLGTSGSNEQFF | TGCGCCAGCAGCCAGCTCGGGACTAGCGGGAGTAATGAGCAGTTCTTC
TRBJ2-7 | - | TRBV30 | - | CAWNRVHEQYF | TGTGCCTGGAACAGGGTCCACGAGCAGTACTTC
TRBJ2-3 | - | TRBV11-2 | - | CASSPDRYGTDTQYF | TGTGCCAGCAGCCCGGACCGTTATGGCACAGATACGCAGTATTTT
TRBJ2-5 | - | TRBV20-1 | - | CSASRTAQETQYF | TGCAGTGCTAGTAGGACAGCTCAAGAGACCCAGTACTTC
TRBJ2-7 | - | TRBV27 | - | CASSHPSGTNYEQYF | TGTGCCAGCAGTCATCCGTCCGGGACAAACTACGAGCAGTACTTC
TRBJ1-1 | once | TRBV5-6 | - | CASSPDPGWSTEAFF | TGTGCCAGCAGCCCAGACCCGGGTTGGAGCACTGAAGCTTTCTTT
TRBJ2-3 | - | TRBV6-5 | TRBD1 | CASSATTGVRYAYF | TGTGCCAGCAGTGCAACGACAGGGGTCAGATACGCGTATTTT
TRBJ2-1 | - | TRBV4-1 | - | CASSQGAEYNEQFF | TGCGCCAGCAGCCAAGGGGCGGAATACAATGAGCAGTTCTTC
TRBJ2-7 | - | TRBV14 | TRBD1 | CASSRRGTGTGQNEQYF | TGTGCCAGCAGCCGTAGGGGCACCGGGACAGGTCAAAACGAGCAGTACTTC
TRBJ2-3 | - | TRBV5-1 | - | CASSRDTRPVDTQYF | TGCGCCAGCAGCCGGGACACCCGCCCCGTAGATACGCAGTATTTT
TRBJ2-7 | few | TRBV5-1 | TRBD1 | CASSRDSFEQYF | TGCGCCAGTTCCCGGGACAGCTTCGAGCAGTACTTC
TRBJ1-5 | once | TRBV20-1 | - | CSARDPTGGGNQPQHF | TGCAGTGCTAGAGACCCGACAGGCGGTGGCAATCAGCCCCAGCATTTT